This entry lists 22 T cell receptor beta chains sequenced from one sample in a study of persistence of HIV-infected CD4 T cells. Their antigens remain unidentified. The libraries were made with immunoSEQ version 4 in survey mode. TCRdb's copy holds only in-frame clones and misses some; the assay was immunoSEQ multiplex PCR. The sample has 37,000 or so clones, more than 70% seen once. The stimulus was lysate of CMV-infected fibroblasts, around 9.3 ug/mL. Sorted nonresponding memory CD4+ T cells were CD40L-negative, CD69-negative, CD45RO-high. The sample was CD4+ T cells sorted from PBMCs after approximately 19-hour stimulation, taken from a patient who received antiretroviral therapy. The receptors here all came from an adult man with HIV who was CMV-seropositive.

The rearrangement uses TRBV19 and TRBJ2-1; 7 bases agree with TRBD1. CDR1 and CDR2 from the germline V gene are LNHDA and SQIVND (reference sequence). V dropped 6 bases and J dropped 10; count of bases not matched to a gene: 12. The CDR3 spans 14 residues. The CDR3 DNA is TGTGCCAGTAGCCCGGGACAGCGTACCCGGGAGCAGTTCTTC. Translated: CASSPGQRTREQFF.

The chain employs TRBV6-5 and TRBJ2-3; weak D call: TRBD2 (6 bases). Germline lookup yields CDR1 MNHEY and CDR2 SVGAGI. V was trimmed by 0 bases and J by 1 base, leaving 11 bases between them. The CDR3 is made up of 16 amino acids. CDR3 sequence (DNA): TGTGCCAGCAGTTACTCGTGGGCTAGCGGCACAGATACGCAGTATTTT. Protein: CASSYSWASGTDTQYF.

This rearrangement joins TRBV12-3 or TRBV12-4 to TRBJ1-6; D unclear. There are 12 residues in the CDR3. V gave up 6 bases and J gave up 5 bases, with 5 bases separating them. The chain's CDR3 is CASSQNNSPLHF. CDR3 nucleotide sequence: TGTGCCAGCAGCCAAAATAATTCACCCCTCCACTTT.

The chain recombines TRBV5-1 with TRBJ2-5; possible D gene TRBD1, 5 bases. V lost 3 bases and J lost 3, with 9 bases in between. Germline CDR1 reads SGHRS; CDR2 reads YFSETQ. The CDR3 length is 13 residues. CDR3 in amino acids: CASSSTGEETQYF. CDR3 sequence (DNA): TGCGCCAGCAGCTCAACAGGAGAAGAGACCCAGTACTTC.

The gene calls are TRBV14 and TRBJ1-2, with D perhaps TRBD1 (5 bases). The germline V gene encodes CDR1 SGHDN and CDR2 FVKESK. This CDR3 is built from 14 residues. The V end was cut by 4 bases, the J end by 6 bases, with 15 bases between. The CDR3: CASSRYGTTNGYTF. CDR3 nucleotide sequence: TGTGCCAGCAGCCGATACGGGACTACGAATGGCTACACCTTC. Complete variable domain (other parts from reference TRBV14 and TRBJ1-2): EAGVTQFPSHSVIEKGQTVTLRCDPISGHDNLYWYRRVMGKEIKFLLHFVKESKQDESGMPNNRFLAERTGGTYSTLKVQPAELEDSGVYFCASSRYGTTNGYTFGSGTRLTVV.

CDR3 coding DNA: TGCGCCAGCAGCTTGGTTCTACAGAGATATAATTCACCCCTCCACTTT. This translates into CASSLVLQRYNSPLHF. This sequence joins TRBV5-1 and TRBJ1-6; D remains ambiguous. CDR1 SGHRS and CDR2 YFSETQ come from the germline V gene. With 0 bases removed from V and 4 bases from J, the gap between germline ends came to 11 bases. The CDR3 is 16 residues long.

This chain connects TRBV20-1 to TRBJ1-4; the D is unclear. The CDR3 extends over 11 amino acids. Germline-derived CDR1 and CDR2 are DFQATT and SNEGSKA (reference sequence). V was trimmed by 0 bases and J by 15 bases, leaving 11 bases between them. The CDR3 reads CSARDPQTVFF. For the CDR3, the DNA is TGCAGTGCTAGAGATCCCCAAACGGTGTTTTTT.

This chain links TRBV7-9 with TRBJ2-2; the match to TRBD1 covers 9 bases. The germline CDR1 and CDR2 sequences are SEHNR and FQNEAQ (reference sequence). V lost 5 bases to trimming and J lost 0 bases; unmatched junction nucleotides: 4. This CDR3 region has 16 residues. The chain's CDR3 is CASSVTGGANTGELFF. DNA for the CDR3: TGTGCCAGCAGCGTTACAGGGGGCGCGAACACCGGGGAGCTGTTTTTT.

V gene TRBV6-4 combines with J gene TRBJ1-1; D is perhaps TRBD1 (5 bases). With 0 bases removed from V and 7 bases from J, the gap between germline ends came to 12 bases. The CDR3 runs to 14 residues. Germline CDR1 and CDR2: MRHNA and SNTAGT. CDR3 sequence: CASSDSSRGSEAFF. As DNA, the CDR3 is TGTGCCAGCAGTGACTCGAGTCGGGGCAGTGAAGCTTTCTTT.

The J gene is TRBJ2-1, the V gene TRBV4-1, with D unclear. Per germline, CDR1 MGHRA and CDR2 YSYEKL. V shed 0 bases and J shed 1 base, with 13 bases lying between them. This CDR3 has 17 residues. CDR3 sequence (DNA): TGCGCCAGCAGCCAAGATCTCCCTAGTCAGTCCTACAATGAGCAGTTCTTC. It codes for CASSQDLPSQSYNEQFF.

This clone was seen only once. The gene calls are TRBV3-1 (or the pseudogene TRBV3-2) and TRBJ1-5; D not resolved. Trimming shortened V by 5 bases and J by 1 base, and 3 bases separated the two germline ends. The length of the CDR3 is 12 residues. Germline lookup yields CDR1 LGHDT and CDR2 YNNKEL (reference sequence). The CDR3 loop is CASSVSNQPQHF. CDR3 DNA: TGTGCCAGCAGCGTGAGCAATCAGCCCCAGCATTTT.

This clone has only one observation. CDR3 region: CASSLKGLNTEAFF. CDR3 coding DNA: TGTGCCAGCAGTTTAAAAGGACTAAACACTGAAGCTTTCTTT. The J gene is TRBJ1-1, the V gene TRBV27; D remains unclear. The germline V gene encodes CDR1 MNHEY and CDR2 SMNVEV (reference sequence). This CDR3 is 14 amino acids long. Trimming removed 2 bases at V and 2 bases at J, with 9 bases between.

This chain joins TRBV7-3 and TRBJ2-3, with D uncertain. The CDR3 has 13 residues. V was clipped by 2 bases and J by 2 bases, with 5 bases between them. Germline-derived CDR1 and CDR2 are SGHTA and FQGTGA. CDR3 bases: TGTGCCAGCAGCTTAGTTCCCACAGATACGCAGTATTTT. Translation gives CASSLVPTDTQYF.

In its sample, this clone was seen a few times. The chain recombines TRBV19 with TRBJ2-2; 9 nucleotides line up with TRBD1. This CDR3 spans 15 amino acids. The V segment lost 3 bases and the J segment 6 bases; nucleotides outside the gene matches: 5. CDR1 LNHDA and CDR2 SQIVND come from the germline V gene (reference sequence). The CDR3 DNA is TGTGCCAGTAGTATTGGGGACAGGGCAGCCGGGGAGCTGTTTTTT. It codes for CASSIGDRAAGELFF.

In this sample, this clone turned up a few times. The chain couples TRBV6-5 to TRBJ1-1; D is uncertain. Germline V gene sequence: CDR1 MNHEY, CDR2 SVGAGI. The V gene lost 7 bases and the J gene lost 5 bases, with 20 bases spanning the gap. This CDR3 contains 15 residues. CDR3 DNA: TGTGCCAGCACTCCCAGGAGGGAAATCGCTACTGAAGCTTTCTTT. Translated: CASTPRREIATEAFF.

CDR3 region: CASSLKGQLNYGYTF. CDR3 nucleotide sequence: TGTGCCAGCAGCTTGAAGGGACAGCTTAACTATGGCTACACCTTC. This rearrangement joins TRBV5-4 to TRBJ1-2, with TRBD1 matching 7 bases. From germline, CDR1 is SGHNT and CDR2 YYREEE (reference sequence). The CDR3 is 15 residues long. The trim removed 1 base at V and 1 base at J, leaving 4 bases unmatched.

This chain connects TRBV5-4 to TRBJ2-3; perhaps TRBD2 as D (7 bases). The CDR3 consists of 14 residues. The germline CDR1 and CDR2 sequences are SGHNT and YYREEE (reference sequence). V was shortened by 6 bases and J by 4 bases, with 15 bases between the two germline ends. CDR3 sequence (DNA): TGTGCCAGCACCCTCTGGGGGGGCCCAGATACGCAGTATTTT. Translated: CASTLWGGPDTQYF.

The V call is TRBV6-5, the J call TRBJ1-4, with 8 nucleotides matching TRBD1. The junction had 6 bases not matched to a gene; V was cut back by 5 bases and J by 7 bases. Germline CDR1 is MNHEY and CDR2 is SVGAGI. CDR3 length: 14 amino acids. CDR3: CASSRTGKSEKLFF. The CDR3 DNA reads as TGTGCCAGCAGTCGGACAGGGAAGAGTGAAAAACTGTTTTTT.

The J gene is TRBJ2-5, the V gene TRBV27, with D possibly called TRBD1 or TRBD2 (5 bases each). This CDR3 region has 17 residues. CDR1 and CDR2 from the germline V gene are MNHEY and SMNVEV (reference sequence). Between the trimmed V and J ends, which lost 0 bases and 1 base, there was a span of 15 bases. The CDR3 region is CASSLSGGAGSQETQYF. CDR3 bases: TGTGCCAGCAGTTTATCTGGGGGTGCCGGCAGCCAAGAGACCCAGTACTTC.

The chain combines TRBV5-4 with TRBJ2-3, with 9 nucleotides matching TRBD2. The trim removed 4 bases at V and 1 base at J, leaving 1 base unmatched. Germline V gene data show CDR1 as SGHNT and CDR2 as YYREEE (reference sequence). CDR3 length: 14 residues. As DNA, the CDR3 is TGTGCCAGCAGCGAGCGGGGGGGCACAGATACGCAGTATTTT. It is translated as CASSERGGTDTQYF.

The gene calls are TRBV19 and TRBJ1-6, with D uncertain. The V gene lost 0 bases and the J gene lost 7 bases, with 7 bases spanning the gap. The CDR3 is made up of 14 amino acids. Germline V gene data show CDR1 as LNHDA and CDR2 as SQIVND (reference sequence). CDR3 in DNA: TGTGCCAGTAGTATAGACCAACTAAATTCACCCCTCCACTTT. Its protein product is CASSIDQLNSPLHF.

V gene TRBV20-1 combines with J gene TRBJ2-3; D not resolved. The V end lost 3 bases, the J end lost 3 bases, and 4 bases lay between the germline ends. Germline V gene data show CDR1 as DFQATT and CDR2 as SNEGSKA (reference sequence). The CDR3 covers 11 residues. CDR3 sequence reads: CSARRTDTQYF. In nucleotides, the CDR3 is TGCAGTGCTAGGAGAACAGATACGCAGTATTTT.